The next 25 T cell receptor beta chains were all read from a single sample in a study of T cells in Graves' hyperthyroidism and ophthalmopathy. It was RNA transcripts that yielded the amplified TCR beta CDR3 regions. TCR CDR3 underwent first-round RT-PCR with the HTBI primer set. TCRdb re-derived calls from the multiplex PCR reads in MiXCR, one entry per CDR3 protein. The sample holds fewer than 700,000 distinct CDR3 sequences; about 16% are singletons and the top ten take 3.8%. The sample taken for sequencing was blood. These receptors all stem from a woman aged 25-40 years with Graves' hyperthyroidism.

This clonotype was counted many times. The chain joins TRBV20-1 to TRBJ2-5; D gene unclear. Germline V lookup: CDR1 DFQATT, CDR2 SNEGSKA (reference sequence). With 2 bases removed from V and 5 bases from J, the gap between germline ends came to 9 bases. The CDR3 totals 12 residues. The CDR3 region is CSARREFETQYF. The CDR3 region has the DNA TGCAGTGCTAGAAGAGAGTTCGAGACCCAGTACTTC.

A word on this clonotype: This may be a read error, as it is one base from a much larger clone. The chain couples TRBV20-1 to TRBJ2-1, with 13 bases lining up with TRBD2. Germline V gene sequence: CDR1 DFQATT, CDR2 SNEGSKA (reference sequence). The CDR3 is 14 residues long. Germline trimming cut 6 bases from V and 7 bases from J; bases unmatched to any gene: 6. CDR3 nucleotide sequence: TGCAGTGCAAGGACTAGCGGGGGCGGAAATGAGCAGTTCTTC. Encoded protein: CSARTSGGGNEQFF.

This clonotype was detected a few times. V is TRBV3-1 and J is TRBJ1-6; D is unclear. From germline, CDR1 is LGHDT and CDR2 YNNKEL (reference sequence). V lost 4 bases and J lost 7, with 20 bases in between. This CDR3 spans 17 amino acids. The CDR3 bases are TGTGCCAGCAGCCTTTCCGGGCTCCCATTGGGGAATTCACCCCTCCACTTT. It encodes CASSLSGLPLGNSPLHF.

For this clonotype: An end of the junction differs from the germline gene, which may be a read error. The chain joins TRBV19 to TRBJ1-1; 7 bases are a match to TRBD1. CDR1 and CDR2 from the germline V gene are LNHDA and SQIVND (reference sequence). The CDR3 runs to 11 residues. In nucleotides, the CDR3 is TGTGCCAGTAGGCAGGGGGTTGAAGCTCTCTTT. Its protein is CASRQGVEALF.

Concerning this clonotype itself: With a much larger clone just one base away, this may be a read error. The chain combines TRBV12-3 or TRBV12-4 with TRBJ2-1, with 8 bases lining up with TRBD2. This CDR3 comprises 13 residues. The CDR3 is CTSSLLAGHEQFF. CDR3 DNA: TGTACCAGCAGTTTGCTAGCGGGCCATGAGCAGTTCTTC.

V gene TRBV29-1 combines with J gene TRBJ2-5; 10 bases fit TRBD2. J was trimmed by 2 bases and V by 3 bases; bases with no gene match: 6. Germline-derived CDR1 and CDR2 are SQVTM and ANQGSEA. This CDR3 has 15 residues. Here the CDR3 DNA reads TGCAGCGTTGACCGAACTAGCGGGGATCAAGAGACCCAGTACTTC. It translates to CSVDRTSGDQETQYF.

This chain joins TRBV28 and TRBJ2-3; 9 bases agree with TRBD1. CDR1 and CDR2 (germline): MDHEN, SYDVKM. CDR3 length: 18 amino acids. Unmatched junction bases numbered 14, after V lost 4 bases and J lost 3 bases. CDR3 DNA: TGTGCCAGCAGTTATACAGGGGGCGGGCAGGGTCGAACAGATACGCAGTATTTT. It is translated as CASSYTGGGQGRTDTQYF. The full variable domain, in which reference TRBV28 and TRBJ2-3 provide the parts outside the CDR3, is DVKVTQSSRYLVKRTGEKVFLECVQDMDHENMFWYRQDPGLGLRLIYFSYDVKMKEKGDIPEGYSVSREKKERFSLILESASTNQTSMYLCASSYTGGGQGRTDTQYFGPGTRLTVL.

This clonotype was recorded at least ten times. The chain carries TRBV7-2 and TRBJ2-3, with a weak D call TRBD2 (6 bases). The CDR3 spans 14 residues. Germline values: CDR1 SGHTA, CDR2 FQGNSA. V shed 3 bases and J shed 5 bases, with 12 bases lying between them. CDR3 in amino acids: CASSFRAGQDTQYF. CDR3 nucleotide sequence: TGTGCCAGCAGCTTTCGAGCGGGTCAAGATACGCAGTATTTT.

This clonotype was seen at least ten times. The J gene is TRBJ2-5, the V gene TRBV7-2; 12 bases align to TRBD2. V dropped 5 bases and J dropped 5; count of bases not matched to a gene: 12. The CDR3 totals 17 residues. Germline V CDR1 and CDR2: SGHTA, FQGNSA. The CDR3 DNA reads as TGTGCCAGCAGCGTAACTAGCGGGAGGAGGATTGTGGAGACCCAGTACTTC. This sequence encodes CASSVTSGRRIVETQYF.

The chain combines TRBV28 with TRBJ2-5; 14 bases align to TRBD2. The J segment lost 4 bases and the V segment lost 10 bases, leaving 8 bases of the junction unmatched. CDR3 size: 15 residues. Germline CDR1 and CDR2: MDHEN and SYDVKM. The chain's CDR3 is CAITGTSGSGETQYF. The CDR3, as DNA: TGTGCCATCACCGGGACTAGCGGGAGTGGAGAGACCCAGTACTTC.

In its sample, this clonotype was seen a few times. V usage is TRBV9 and J usage is TRBJ1-4; tentative D call: TRBD1 (5 bases). CDR3 size: 16 residues. Trimming left V 3 bases short and J 3 bases short, with 15 bases between. Germline V gene data show CDR1 as SGDLS and CDR2 as YYNGEE. In DNA form, the CDR3 reads TGTGCCAGCAGCGACCCCAGGGAATCGGCTAATGAAAAACTGTTTTTT. Translated: CASSDPRESANEKLFF. Full variable domain (remainder filled in from reference TRBV9 and TRBJ1-4): DSGVTQTPKHLITATGQRVTLRCSPRSGDLSVYWYQQSLDQGLQFLIQYYNGEERAKGNILERFSAQQFPDLHSELNLSSLELGDSALYFCASSDPRESANEKLFFGSGTQLSVL.

This clonotype was seen repeatedly, ten times or more. CDR3 amino acids: CASNLAGEGNQPQHF. The CDR3 coding sequence is TGTGCCAGCAATCTTGCAGGGGAAGGCAATCAGCCCCAGCATTTT. The genes are TRBV28 and TRBJ1-5; weak D call: TRBD1 (6 bases). Germline V CDR1 and CDR2: MDHEN, SYDVKM. The CDR3 runs 15 residues. Trimming cost V 7 bases and J 2 bases, with 15 bases left between them.

The V gene is TRBV13, the J gene TRBJ2-5; 7 bases fit TRBD2. The tail of the sequence fits TRBJ2-1 better, so the J call may be wrong. The CDR3 is made up of 15 amino acids. Germline V gene lookup returns CDR1 PRHDT and CDR2 FYEKMQ (reference sequence). CDR3 in DNA: TGTGCCAGCAGCCAGAGGGACTACAGTCAAGAGACCCAGTTCTTC. This translates into CASSQRDYSQETQFF.

This clonotype has only a few counts. The rearrangement uses TRBV19 and TRBJ2-7; D unclear. The V end lost 4 bases, the J end lost 1 base, and 11 bases lay between the germline ends. The germline V gene has CDR1 LNHDA and CDR2 SQIVND (reference sequence). The CDR3 sequence is 14 residues long. The CDR3 protein is CASSTHGLSYEQYF. The CDR3 DNA is TGTGCCAGTAGTACCCACGGGTTATCCTACGAGCAGTACTTC.

This clonotype was recorded at least ten times. The chain carries TRBV6-1 and TRBJ1-1; TRBD1 matches 7 bases. V dropped 6 bases and J dropped 4; count of bases not matched to a gene: 8. CDR1 MNHNS and CDR2 SASEGT come from the germline V gene. This CDR3 contains 14 residues. The CDR3 sequence is CASRQDRFATEAFF. CDR3 coding DNA: TGTGCCAGCAGACAGGACAGGTTCGCCACTGAAGCTTTCTTT.

This clonotype was detected ten times or more. The chain joins TRBV20-1 to TRBJ2-3; D perhaps matches TRBD2 (5 bases). Trimming took off 0 bases at V and 0 bases at J, with 10 bases between the two ends. Germline lookup yields CDR1 DFQATT and CDR2 SNEGSKA (reference sequence). This CDR3 is built from 15 residues. CDR3 in amino acids: CSARDRLASTDTQYF. The CDR3 region has the DNA TGCAGTGCTAGAGATCGGCTAGCTAGCACAGATACGCAGTATTTT.

This clonotype came up a few times. The rearrangement links TRBV6-2 or TRBV6-3 to TRBJ1-1; D is possibly TRBD1 (5 bases). V was shortened by 2 bases and J by 3 bases, with 13 bases between the two germline ends. Looked up from germline, CDR1 is MNHEY and CDR2 is SVGEGT. This CDR3 comprises 15 residues. CDR3 protein: CASSYHAGKDTEAFF. The CDR3 DNA is TGTGCCAGCAGTTACCACGCAGGGAAGGACACTGAAGCTTTCTTT.

In this sample, this clonotype turned up many times. This chain uses TRBV12-3 or TRBV12-4 with TRBJ2-7; 13 bases match TRBD2. V lost 6 bases, J lost 5 bases, and 7 bases stayed unmatched. The CDR3 spans 15 residues. In DNA form, the CDR3 reads TGTGCCAGCAGCCTCGGACTAGCGGGAGAGGACGAGCAGTACTTC. It translates to CASSLGLAGEDEQYF.

This clonotype was recorded many times. J is TRBJ2-7 and V is TRBV11-2; 7 nucleotides line up with TRBD1. CDR3 length: 14 amino acids. The germline V gene has CDR1 SGHAT and CDR2 FQNNGV. Trimming took 6 bases from V and 2 from J; bases not matched to a gene: 7. For the CDR3, the DNA is TGTGCCAGCAGTTTCGCAGGGGGACCCTACGAGCAGTACTTC. Amino acid sequence: CASSFAGGPYEQYF.

Ten or more counts support this clonotype. This chain connects TRBV24-1 to TRBJ1-2; D possibly corresponds to TRBD1 (6 bases). Germline-derived CDR1 and CDR2 are KGHDR and SFDVKD. Trimming removed 5 bases from V and 0 bases from J, with 9 bases in between. The CDR3 has 14 amino acids. CDR3 sequence (DNA): TGTGCCACCAGTGTGGGGGGCCCTAACTATGGCTACACCTTC. Encoded protein: CATSVGGPNYGYTF.

This clonotype appeared a few times. The V gene is TRBV4-1, the J gene TRBJ2-7; 9 nucleotides align to TRBD1. Germline V gene sequence: CDR1 MGHRA, CDR2 YSYEKL. This CDR3 has 15 residues. The trim removed 3 bases at V and 5 bases at J, leaving 8 bases unmatched. The CDR3 spells CASSHTGTGSNEQYF. The CDR3, as DNA: TGCGCCAGCAGCCATACCGGGACAGGGAGTAACGAGCAGTACTTC.

This clonotype was counted only a few times. This chain joins TRBV6-6 and TRBJ1-2, with D possibly TRBD1 on 5 matching bases. The germline CDR1 and CDR2 sequences are MNHNY and SVGAGI (reference sequence). V dropped 2 bases and J dropped 8 bases, with 12 bases sitting between them. This CDR3 has 13 residues. Here the CDR3 reads CASSYMGGRGYTF. The CDR3 DNA sequence: TGTGCCAGCAGTTACATGGGGGGTAGGGGCTACACCTTC.

Many counts were recorded for this clonotype. CDR3: CASCVGWSQETQYF. In DNA form, the CDR3 reads TGTGCCAGCTGCGTCGGTTGGAGTCAAGAGACCCAGTACTTC. The genes are TRBV6-2 or TRBV6-3 and TRBJ2-5; unclear D gene. This CDR3 is 14 amino acids long. Germline CDR1 MNHEY, CDR2 SVGEGT. V was trimmed by 8 bases and J by 2 bases, leaving 15 bases between them.

This clonotype was picked up many times. The chain is built from TRBV6-1 and TRBJ1-5; D remains unclear. This CDR3 contains 14 residues. Germline CDR1 is MNHNS and CDR2 is SASEGT. Trimming left V 6 bases short and J 4 bases short, with 13 bases between. The DNA of the CDR3 is TGTGCCAGCAGGGGTTGGGGTTCAAATCAGCCCCAGCATTTT. Translating gives CASRGWGSNQPQHF.

This chain connects TRBV7-8 to TRBJ2-7; 9 positions agree with TRBD2. This CDR3 comprises 17 residues. Germline V gene data show CDR1 as SGHVS and CDR2 as FQNEAQ. V shed 2 bases and J 2 bases; nucleotides not matched to a gene: 10. In DNA, the CDR3 is TGTGCCAGCAGCTTAAATAAGTGGACTAGCGTTACCTACGAGCAGTACTTC. Its protein is CASSLNKWTSVTYEQYF.